The rows below give T cell receptor beta chains drawn from one sample of a study of T-cell reconstitution after alpha-beta-depleted transplantation in children. Via MiXCR, TCRdb re-called the PCR reads, giving one row per CDR3 protein. The table shows 450,000 to 600,000 distinct CDR3 sequences, with around 19% occurring only once. The sequencing here drew on PBMCs from the stem cell graft donor, taken from the stem cell graft. These receptors originate from a human donor who donated a stem cell graft to a child with acute lymphoblastic leukemia. The CDR3 runs from the conserved cysteine through the conserved F or W. The D gene is left open where the match is weak. The size entry is marked missing in some rows and otherwise reads once, few, many or a size class.

d_call clone_size j_call v_call cdr3_aa cdr3_nt
- - TRBJ1-5 TRBV12-3/TRBV12-4 CASSSRGALEPQHF TGTGCCAGCAGTTCCCGGGGTGCTTTAGAGCCCCAGCATTTT
- few TRBJ2-3 TRBV15 CATSAGYTDTQYF TGTGCCACCAGCGCCGGGTACACAGATACGCAGTATTTT
- - TRBJ1-5 TRBV5-6 CASSFRGGRVTQPQHF TGTGCCAGCAGCTTCCGGGGGGGCAGGGTCACTCAGCCCCAGCATTTT
TRBD2 few TRBJ2-5 TRBV10-3 CAISGASGRGETQYF TGTGCCATCAGTGGGGCTAGCGGGAGAGGTGAGACCCAGTACTTC
- few TRBJ2-1 TRBV29-1 CSGTSTFYNEQFF TGCAGCGGAACTAGCACTTTCTACAATGAGCAGTTCTTC
TRBD2 - TRBJ2-3 TRBV7-2 CASSSSSGIADTQYF TGTGCCAGCAGCTCGAGTAGCGGGATAGCAGATACGCAGTATTTT
- few TRBJ2-3 TRBV18 CASSPSSSRGSDTQYF TGTGCCAGCTCACCGTCGTCATCGCGAGGCTCGGATACGCAGTATTTT
- few TRBJ2-2 TRBV11-1 CASSLASSQGSNTGELFF TGTGCCAGCAGCTTGGCTAGCTCCCAAGGGTCGAACACCGGGGAGCTGTTTTTT
- - TRBJ2-3 TRBV12-3/TRBV12-4 CASSLVPVSTDTQYF TGTGCCAGCAGTTTAGTGCCGGTTAGCACAGATACGCAGTATTTT
- few TRBJ2-7 TRBV27 CASSSRGPGEQYF TGTGCCAGCAGTAGCAGGGGCCCTGGGGAGCAGTACTTC
TRBD2 - TRBJ2-7 TRBV4-2 CASSQVAAGGTYEQYF TGTGCCAGCAGCCAAGTGGCAGCGGGAGGAACCTACGAGCAGTACTTC
TRBD1 - TRBJ1-4 TRBV29-1 CSVGGQGKLFF TGCAGCGTTGGGGGACAGGGGAAACTGTTTTTT
- few TRBJ2-4 TRBV5-5 CASSPTGSSNIQYF TGTGCCAGCAGCCCCACAGGTTCCTCAAACATTCAGTACTTC
TRBD1 few TRBJ2-6 TRBV5-1 CASRSKGYRDRGDGANVLTF TGCGCCAGCAGGTCCAAGGGGTACAGGGACAGGGGCGATGGGGCCAACGTCCTGACTTTC
- - TRBJ2-7 TRBV6-1 CASTIGPRSYEQYF TGTGCCAGCACTATCGGTCCGCGCTCCTACGAGCAGTACTTC
- few TRBJ1-4 TRBV4-1 CASSRTSSGRLFF TGCGCCAGCAGTCGGACATCCTCGGGAAGGCTGTTTTTT
TRBD2 - TRBJ2-5 TRBV11-2 CASSQSARGLAGGETQYF TGTGCCAGCAGCCAAAGTGCCCGGGGACTAGCGGGAGGAGAGACCCAGTACTTC
- - TRBJ1-1 TRBV6-1 CASSDPTGWETEAFF TGTGCCAGCAGTGACCCCACAGGGTGGGAAACTGAAGCTTTCTTT
- - TRBJ2-7 TRBV13 CASSLGPSDYEQYF TGTGCCAGCAGCTTAGGCCCTAGCGACTACGAGCAGTACTTC
TRBD1 few TRBJ2-7 TRBV14 CASSQDPGTGTYEQYF TGTGCCAGCAGCCAAGATCCCGGGACAGGAACTTACGAGCAGTACTTC
- many TRBJ2-3 TRBV6-4 CASSDSGGGDTQYF TGTGCCAGCAGTGACTCAGGAGGGGGTGATACGCAGTATTTT
TRBD1 few TRBJ2-2 TRBV2 CASSDQYSPGQGAGGELFF TGTGCCAGCAGCGATCAATATTCACCGGGACAGGGGGCAGGCGGGGAGCTGTTTTTT
- few TRBJ1-1 TRBV20-1 CSASRGETEAFF TGCAGTGCTAGTAGGGGGGAAACTGAAGCTTTCTTT
TRBD1 once TRBJ1-2 TRBV7-9 CASSTLQGDKVYGYTF TGTGCCAGCAGCACCCTACAGGGGGACAAGGTCTATGGCTACACCTTC
- - TRBJ2-1 TRBV6-1 CASSEALPGISYNEQFF TGTGCCAGCAGTGAAGCGCTTCCGGGAATTTCCTACAATGAGCAGTTCTTC
TRBD1 few TRBJ1-2 TRBV20-1 CSARAGTAGYGYTF TGCAGTGCTAGGGCCGGGACAGCAGGGTACGGCTACACCTTC
- - TRBJ1-2 TRBV27 CASGDHYGYTF TGTGCCAGCGGGGACCACTATGGCTACACCTTC
- few TRBJ2-2 TRBV6-1 CASSERPRANTGELFF TGTGCCAGCAGTGAAAGACCGAGAGCGAACACCGGGGAGCTGTTTTTT
- few TRBJ1-2 TRBV5-1 CASSLEGSGYTF TGCGCCAGCAGCTTGGAGGGGTCTGGCTACACCTTC
- - TRBJ1-4 TRBV5-1 CASSLRTDATNEKLFF TGCGCCAGCAGCTTAAGGACGGATGCAACTAATGAAAAACTGTTTTTT